This is a list of T cell receptor beta chains from one sample in a study of blood T cell repertoires in COVID-19. Assay used: immunoSEQ multiplex PCR; TCRdb lists only in-frame clones, some missing. The data show 150,000 to 200,000 clones, with around 94% seen just once and 0.76% held by the top ten. The sequencing sample was made of peripheral blood. These receptors originate from a man aged 30 to 39 with COVID-19, enrolled during active disease. CDR3s include the opening cysteine and the closing phenylalanine or tryptophan. Fields, in order: D gene, clone size, J gene, V gene, CDR3 DNA, CDR3 protein. A D gene is named only where the DNA matches it firmly. Expanded clones are given a class, and other clones once, few, many or no size at all.

>NA|NA|TRBJ2-1|TRBV27
TGTGCCACCTCCGGGGGTGATGAGCAGTTCTTC
CATSGGDEQFF
>NA|NA|TRBJ1-1|TRBV10-3
TGTGCCATCATGAAGGGGTTGGGCACTGAAGCTTTCTTT
CAIMKGLGTEAFF
>TRBD2|once|TRBJ2-7|TRBV19
TGTGCCAGTAGTCCCGGGACTAGTAGCCACGAGCAGTACTTC
CASSPGTSSHEQYF
>NA|NA|TRBJ1-6|TRBV18
TGTGCCAGCTCACCCGCGCCAAAGACCCTCCACTTT
CASSPAPKTLHF
>NA|NA|TRBJ1-1|TRBV30
TGTGCCTGGAGTGTAACTAAAGGGAACACTGAAGCTTTCTTT
CAWSVTKGNTEAFF
>NA|NA|TRBJ2-5|TRBV6-5
TGTGCCAGCAGTTACTCCCGGGACTCCCTAAGTGAAACCCAGTACTTC
CASSYSRDSLSETQYF
>NA|once|TRBJ1-5|TRBV27
TGTGCCAGCAGTTTATACGCGGATCAGCCCCAGCATTTT
CASSLYADQPQHF
>TRBD1|once|TRBJ1-2|TRBV18
TGTGCCAGCTGGACCGGGACAGGCTCGCGGGTTGATGGCTACACCTTC
CASWTGTGSRVDGYTF
>NA|NA|TRBJ1-1|TRBV6-5
TGTGCCAGCAGCTTGGACAGGAACACTGAAGCTTTCTTT
CASSLDRNTEAFF
>NA|NA|TRBJ2-5|TRBV30
TGTGCCGGGAGGCGGAACGGCTACGGGGAGACCCAGTACTTC
CAGRRNGYGETQYF
>TRBD1|NA|TRBJ1-1|TRBV19
TGTGCCAGTAGTACCGACAGGGACTCGACTGAAGCTTTCTTT
CASSTDRDSTEAFF
>NA|NA|TRBJ2-7|TRBV7-3
TGTGCCAGCAGCGAGACAGGAACCTCCTACGAGCAGTACTTC
CASSETGTSYEQYF
>TRBD1|NA|TRBJ2-7|TRBV9
TGTGCCAGCAGCGCGGGGACAGGGCCCGCCTACGAGCAGTACTTC
CASSAGTGPAYEQYF
>TRBD2|NA|TRBJ2-7|TRBV6-1
TGTGCCAGCAGTGAGGGGGGGGCCTACGAGCAGTACTTC
CASSEGGAYEQYF
>NA|NA|TRBJ2-1|TRBV7-5
TGTGTCAGAAGCTCTACCCGACGGAGCTCCTACAATGAGCAGTTCTTC
CVRSSTRRSSYNEQFF
>NA|NA|TRBJ2-4|TRBV3-1/TRBV3-2
TGTGCCAGCAGCATGGAGGAAATGGCCAAAAACATTCAGTACTTC
CASSMEEMAKNIQYF
>TRBD2|NA|TRBJ2-3|TRBV19
TGTGCCAGTAGTCCGACTAGCGGGGGCGTTAGCACAGATACGCAGTATTTT
CASSPTSGGVSTDTQYF
>TRBD1|NA|TRBJ1-6|TRBV11-2
TGTGCCAGCACGGGGACAGGGAGGGCACCCCTCCACTTT
CASTGTGRAPLHF
>NA|NA|TRBJ1-2|TRBV7-2
TGTGCCAGCAGCTACCCAGGCCGCGAAACCTATGGCTACACCTTC
CASSYPGRETYGYTF
>NA|NA|TRBJ2-2|TRBV6-2/TRBV6-3
TGTGCCAGCAGTCAGGGGTTTGATACCGGGGAGCTGTTTTTT
CASSQGFDTGELFF